The clone carrying this T cell receptor (beta chain) has just a few counts. Its specificity is not known. Terminally differentiated effector memory CD45RA+ cells were left out of the naive CD8 fraction, which was CD45RO-negative and positively selected for CCR7. This entry belongs to a study of shared clonotypes between healthy human individuals. Study-level points and caveats: Shared across several donors were about 4.8% of the naive CD4 clonotypes.

V gave up 0 bases and J gave up 7 bases, with 7 bases separating them. This CDR3 spans 13 amino acids. Per germline, CDR1 PRHDT and CDR2 FYEKMQ (reference sequence). When replicate PCRs were run on sorted subsets, they used approximately 210 ng DNA, approximately 27,000 T cell genomes. Libraries were prepared by immunoSEQ multiplex PCR; TCRdb keeps only in-frame clonotypes and omits some of them. The sample includes about 820,000 clones, about 91% of them seen just once. V is TRBV13 and J is TRBJ1-5; D is undetermined. The clonotype originates from a man aged 25 to 45 in good health. Sequenced sample: naive CD8+ T cells sorted from blood. This chain's CDR3 is CASSLGHSQPQHF. CDR3 DNA: TGTGCCAGCAGCTTAGGACATAGCCAGCCCCAGCATTTT.